This note documents a single T cell receptor (beta chain) sequence. Its matching antigen is unknown. The sample comes from a study of response to subunit inactivated influenza vaccine. General study points: The study's authors posited that every seasonal influenza vaccination enlists few new T cells.

MiXCR, run by TCRdb on the RT-PCR reads, gives a single entry per CDR3 protein. The sample has about 310,000 distinct CDR3 sequences, around 22% seen once. Germline V lookup: CDR1 SGHVS, CDR2 FQNEAQ. The CDR3 covers 18 residues. With 7 bases removed from V and 0 bases from J, the gap between germline ends came to 22 bases. Here the sequenced sample was PBMCs from blood, taken approximately 20 months after vaccination. The TCR was taken from a man aged 45-69 years who received an inactivated influenza vaccine. The chain carries TRBV7-8 and TRBJ1-3, with D possibly matching TRBD1 (6 bases). CDR3 nucleotide sequence: TGTGCCAGCACCAAGAGGGGGGGTGGAGACCGCTCTGGAAACACCATATATTTT. Amino acids: CASTKRGGGDRSGNTIYF.